A selection of T cell receptor beta chains follows, all from one sample in a study of cytomegalovirus exposure and HLA in healthy donors. TCRdb's copy holds only in-frame clones and misses some; the assay was immunoSEQ multiplex PCR. Of about 130,000 clones detected, approximately 78% appear once; the ten largest clones hold roughly 1.5%. The sequencing sample was made of PBMCs. These receptors were taken from a female donor in good health and CMV-seronegative. Both conserved end residues are part of each CDR3. A D gene is named only where the DNA matches it firmly. Not every row has a clone size; where given, it reads once, few, many or a size class.

D gene: .
clone size: .
J gene: TRBJ1-5
V gene: TRBV28
CDR3 DNA: TGTGCCAGCAGTACTAGTGGCGGCAGGGGTTATCGTCAGCCCCAGCATTTT
CDR3 protein: CASSTSGGRGYRQPQHF

D gene: TRBD1
clone size: .
J gene: TRBJ1-4
V gene: TRBV10-1
CDR3 DNA: TGCGCCAGCAGGACGACAGGGGGAGTTAATGAAAAACTGTTTTTT
CDR3 protein: CASRTTGGVNEKLFF

D gene: .
clone size: .
J gene: TRBJ1-5
V gene: TRBV6-1
CDR3 DNA: TGTGCCAGCAGTGAAACTTTAAAGCGGCCCCAGCATTTT
CDR3 protein: CASSETLKRPQHF

D gene: TRBD2
clone size: .
J gene: TRBJ2-1
V gene: TRBV28
CDR3 DNA: TGTGCCAGCAGTTTATTAAGTAAGGCGGGAGGGCCGGGTGAGCAGTTCTTC
CDR3 protein: CASSLLSKAGGPGEQFF

D gene: .
clone size: .
J gene: TRBJ1-3
V gene: TRBV7-2
CDR3 DNA: TGTGCCAGCAGCTTAGCGCTCACAGGAGGAAACACCATATATTTT
CDR3 protein: CASSLALTGGNTIYF

D gene: TRBD1
clone size: .
J gene: TRBJ2-3
V gene: TRBV6-6
CDR3 DNA: TGTGCCAGCAGCCGGGACAGGAGCACAGATACGCAGTATTTT
CDR3 protein: CASSRDRSTDTQYF

D gene: TRBD2
clone size: .
J gene: TRBJ2-3
V gene: TRBV28
CDR3 DNA: TGTGCCAGCAGTTTATCAGCGGGAGCGGGCACAGATACGCAGTATTTT
CDR3 protein: CASSLSAGAGTDTQYF

D gene: .
clone size: .
J gene: TRBJ2-1
V gene: TRBV27
CDR3 DNA: TGTGCCAGCAGCGGGGGGGACAGGGCCTTTGATGAGCAGTTCTTC
CDR3 protein: CASSGGDRAFDEQFF

D gene: TRBD2
clone size: .
J gene: TRBJ2-1
V gene: TRBV9
CDR3 DNA: TGTGCCAGCAGCGTAGGTCCCCTAGCGGGAGGGCCTGGTAATGAGCAGTTCTTC
CDR3 protein: CASSVGPLAGGPGNEQFF

D gene: TRBD1
clone size: .
J gene: TRBJ1-4
V gene: TRBV7-9
CDR3 DNA: TGTGCCAGCAGTCCCGGGACAGTGGACTCTAATGAAAAACTGTTTTTT
CDR3 protein: CASSPGTVDSNEKLFF

D gene: TRBD2
clone size: .
J gene: TRBJ2-7
V gene: TRBV4-1
CDR3 DNA: TGCGCCAGCAGCCAAGGACTAGCGGGTTTATCCTACGAGCAGTACTTC
CDR3 protein: CASSQGLAGLSYEQYF

D gene: .
clone size: .
J gene: TRBJ2-5
V gene: TRBV6-5
CDR3 DNA: TGTGCCAGCAGACCCGGGACTCTAGAGACCCAGTACTTC
CDR3 protein: CASRPGTLETQYF

D gene: .
clone size: few
J gene: TRBJ1-4
V gene: TRBV2
CDR3 DNA: TGTGCCAGCAGACAGTCTGCAACTAATGAAAAACTGTTTTTT
CDR3 protein: CASRQSATNEKLFF

D gene: TRBD2
clone size: many
J gene: TRBJ2-2
V gene: TRBV6-5
CDR3 DNA: TGTGCCAGCAGTTATACCGGGACTATCGGGGAGCTGTTTTTT
CDR3 protein: CASSYTGTIGELFF

D gene: TRBD1
clone size: .
J gene: TRBJ2-3
V gene: TRBV18
CDR3 DNA: TGTGCCAGCTCCGCCAGGGGGGATACGCAGTATTTT
CDR3 protein: CASSARGDTQYF

D gene: TRBD2
clone size: .
J gene: TRBJ2-7
V gene: TRBV9
CDR3 DNA: TGTGCCAGCAGCGCCCTAGCGGGAGATCTAAACGAGCAGTACTTC
CDR3 protein: CASSALAGDLNEQYF